This TCR beta chain was obtained from a study of T cell responses to AZD1222 COVID-19 vaccine. Turning to the study itself: Both about-4-week and about-12-week second-dose recipients were combined.

Regarding the study as a whole: Sampled repertoires all dated from after the peak T cell response. Females outnumbered males among donors, who were mostly white British; clonal diversity was possibly underestimated.

The repertoire was sequenced with immunoSEQ multiplex PCR; TCRdb's copy has only in-frame clones and lacks some. The table records 150,000 to 180,000 clones, 90% of them present only once. This clone has just one count. Its antigen is undetermined. The specimen was peripheral blood, collected on day 0 of AZD1222 vaccination. The TCR comes from an adult in good health.

CDR3 coding DNA: TGTGCCAGCAGCTCCCTCGACATGGGGCCTAACTATGGCTACACCTTC. Amino acids: CASSSLDMGPNYGYTF. This chain joins TRBV7-3 and TRBJ1-2; TRBD1 is a possible D gene (5 bases). Germline CDR1 and CDR2: SGHTA and FQGTGA. The CDR3 totals 16 residues. Trimming removed 4 bases from V and 0 bases from J, with 15 bases in between. Looking up the rest from reference TRBV7-3 and TRBJ1-2 gives the full variable domain: GAGVSQTPSNKVTEKGKYVELRCDPISGHTALYWYRQSLGQGPEFLIYFQGTGAADDSGLPNDRFFAVRPEGSVSTLKIQRTERGDSAVYLCASSSLDMGPNYGYTFGSGTRLTVV.